This T cell receptor (beta chain) was captured by sequencing in a study of response to subunit inactivated influenza vaccine. This clonotype was counted ten times or more. Its matching antigen is unknown. TCRdb processed the RT-PCR reads anew with MiXCR; each CDR3 protein has one entry. The table has under 750,000 distinct CDR3 sequences, around 11% seen once. Regarding the study as a whole: A suggestion made by the authors is that each seasonal influenza vaccination recruits few new T cells.

Trimming took off 0 bases at V and 2 bases at J, with 12 bases between the two ends. The germline gives CDR1 SGHRS, CDR2 YFSETQ. The length of the CDR3 is 16 residues. Sample: PBMCs from blood, taken on the day of vaccination. V and J are TRBV5-1 and TRBJ2-4; no firm D call. The sequence derives from a man aged 50-60 years who received an inactivated influenza vaccine. The CDR3 here is CASSLGPVGTKNIQYF. The DNA for the CDR3 is TGCGCCAGCAGCTTGGGTCCGGTAGGAACCAAAAACATTCAGTACTTC.